The 27 T cell receptor beta chains reported below all come from one sample, sequenced in a study of naive and memory T cell subsets. TCR cDNA received a 3' ligated oligonucleotide that carried a UMI. The SP2 primer and nested alpha and beta constant region primers amplified ligated cDNA in four rounds. TCRdb reanalysed the 5' RACE reads using MiXCR and keeps one entry per CDR3 protein. Of fewer than 40,000 distinct CDR3 sequences listed, around 17% are singletons. These receptors came from a female donor in good health.

This clonotype was detected many times. The chain is built from TRBV29-1 and TRBJ1-1; maybe TRBD1 (5 bases). The CDR3 is made up of 13 amino acids. Trimming removed 7 bases at V and 0 bases at J, with 12 bases between. The germline CDR1 and CDR2 sequences are SQVTM and ANQGSEA. This chain's CDR3 is CSGRGSMNTEAFF. The CDR3 DNA sequence: TGCAGCGGGAGGGGCAGCATGAACACTGAAGCTTTCTTT.

This clonotype was found a few times. DNA of the CDR3: TGTGCCAGCAGTTACCGAGGGCCTTGGACTGAAGCTTTCTTT. It is translated as CASSYRGPWTEAFF. The genes are TRBV6-5 and TRBJ1-1, with no clear D. CDR3 length: 14 amino acids. V lost 2 bases and J 5 bases, leaving 12 bases between the germline ends. CDR1 is MNHEY and CDR2 is SVGAGI in the germline V gene.

This clonotype was seen only a few times. For the CDR3, the DNA is TGCAGCACAGGGGAGGGAACCTACGAGCAGTACTTC. Translation gives CSTGEGTYEQYF. The gene calls are TRBV29-1 and TRBJ2-7; D might be TRBD1 or TRBD2, each matching 7 bases. There are 12 residues in the CDR3. The germline V and J ends were trimmed by 8 bases and 2 bases, with 13 bases remaining between them. In germline, CDR1 is SQVTM, CDR2 ANQGSEA.

The sample holds a few counts of this clonotype. This chain uses TRBV6-4 with TRBJ2-1; D unresolved. V lost 0 bases, J lost 10 bases, and 10 bases lay in between. The CDR3 extends over 13 amino acids. Per the germline V gene, CDR1 is MRHNA and CDR2 is SNTAGT. CDR3 nucleotides: TGTGCCAGCAGTGACTCGCCGAGCGTAGAGCAGTTCTTC. It is translated as CASSDSPSVEQFF.

There are many counts of this clonotype. The chain uses TRBV6-5 and TRBJ1-1; unclear D gene. V lost 4 bases to trimming and J lost 4 bases, with 10 bases between them. The CDR3 has 13 amino acids. The V gene's germline CDR1 is MNHEY and CDR2 SVGAGI. The CDR3 coding sequence is TGTGCCAGCAGTTTCGGACCGCTCACTGAAGCTTTCTTT. The encoded protein is CASSFGPLTEAFF.

This clonotype is medium-sized in the sample. The chain has TRBV20-1 and TRBJ2-7; the D gene is possibly TRBD2 (6 bases). The CDR3 is 14 amino acids. The V gene's germline CDR1 is DFQATT and CDR2 SNEGSKA (reference sequence). Trimming took off 1 base at V and 5 bases at J, with 15 bases between the two ends. The CDR3 here is CSARAPGLYHEQYF. The CDR3 region has the DNA TGCAGTGCTAGAGCCCCGGGACTCTATCACGAGCAGTACTTC.

This clonotype has ten or more counts. The chain is built from TRBV29-1 and TRBJ1-4, with unresolved D. The CDR3 covers 13 residues. Trimming took off 7 bases at V and 4 bases at J, with 13 bases between the two ends. CDR1 and CDR2 from the germline V gene are SQVTM and ANQGSEA. CDR3 nucleotide sequence: TGCAGCGCCGGAAATGCCGATAATGAAAAACTGTTTTTT. It specifies CSAGNADNEKLFF.

This clonotype turned up a few times. The chain has TRBV5-1 and TRBJ2-5; D perhaps matches TRBD1 (6 bases). The V end lost 2 bases, the J end lost 4 bases, and 12 bases lay between the germline ends. Germline lookup yields CDR1 SGHRS and CDR2 YFSETQ. This CDR3 spans 14 amino acids. The CDR3 region is CASSFRVRGETQYF. The CDR3 nucleotides read TGCGCCAGCAGCTTCCGCGTCAGGGGAGAGACCCAGTACTTC.

This chain uses TRBV10-1 with TRBJ2-4; 13 bases are shared with TRBD2. Germline V gene data show CDR1 as WNHNN and CDR2 as SYGVQD (reference sequence). J was trimmed by 8 bases and V by 4 bases; bases with no gene match: 8. The CDR3 runs to 16 residues. Here the CDR3 reads CASSGTSGGAEDIQYF. In nucleotides, the CDR3 is TGCGCCAGCAGTGGTACTAGCGGGGGGGCGGAAGACATTCAGTACTTC.

The chain joins TRBV5-6 to TRBJ1-4; possibly TRBD1 for D (5 bases). With 5 bases removed from V and 7 bases from J, the gap between germline ends came to 12 bases. CDR3 size: 13 residues. The germline V gene has CDR1 SGHDT and CDR2 YYEEEE. The DNA of the CDR3 is TGTGCCAGCAGTCCAGGGAATCGTGAAAAACTGTTTTTT. Protein product: CASSPGNREKLFF.

This chain uses TRBV7-2 with TRBJ1-5; D is undetermined. V shed 0 bases and J shed 3 bases, with 15 bases lying between them. The CDR3 has 17 residues. Germline CDR1 and CDR2: SGHTA and FQGNSA. CDR3 sequence: CASSLALGTYFNQPQHF. For the CDR3, the DNA is TGTGCCAGCAGCTTAGCGTTGGGCACCTACTTCAATCAGCCCCAGCATTTT.

This clonotype was counted ten times or more. The chain joins TRBV6-5 to TRBJ2-3; 12 bases match TRBD2. Germline V gene data show CDR1 as MNHEY and CDR2 as SVGAGI. The trim removed 0 bases at V and 11 bases at J, leaving 6 bases unmatched. The CDR3 sequence is 15 residues long. Here the CDR3 reads CASSYSPSGGGLQYF. In nucleotides, the CDR3 is TGTGCCAGCAGTTACTCCCCTAGCGGGGGGGGTCTGCAGTATTTT.

CDR3 DNA sequence: TGTGCCAGCAGCGAGGGGCGCTCTGGAAACACCATATATTTT. It encodes CASSEGRSGNTIYF. The rearrangement joins TRBV9 to TRBJ1-3; D perhaps matches TRBD1 (5 bases). V lost 3 bases, J lost 0 bases, and 7 bases lay in between. This CDR3 spans 14 amino acids. The germline gives CDR1 SGDLS, CDR2 YYNGEE.

This clonotype has ten or more counts. The chain joins TRBV29-1 to TRBJ2-7; perhaps TRBD1 as D (6 bases). The CDR3 extends over 15 amino acids. V was shortened by 1 base and J by 1 base, with 14 bases between the two germline ends. Per the germline V gene, CDR1 is SQVTM and CDR2 is ANQGSEA. The CDR3 coding sequence is TGCAGCGTTGAAGGTAACAGGGTGGGGTCCTACGAGCAGTACTTC. It encodes CSVEGNRVGSYEQYF.

The J gene is TRBJ2-7, the V gene TRBV12-3 or TRBV12-4; D is perhaps TRBD2 (5 bases). The CDR3 has 14 amino acids. V was trimmed by 6 bases and J by 6 bases, leaving 18 bases between them. In DNA, the CDR3 is TGTGCCAGCAGCCCCCTCCCCCAACTAGGCGAGCAGTACTTC. Amino acids: CASSPLPQLGEQYF.

This clonotype has a handful of counts. The chain links TRBV7-2 to TRBJ1-1; D ambiguous. CDR3 length equals 15 residues. CDR1 is SGHTA, CDR2 FQGNSA, per germline. Trimming pared 3 bases from V and 1 base from J, leaving 12 bases between. The CDR3 nucleotides are TGTGCCAGCAGCTTGATAAGGATACGGAACACTGAAGCTTTCTTT. Encoded protein: CASSLIRIRNTEAFF.

At least ten counts were recorded for this clonotype. The CDR3 DNA reads as TGCAGCGTTGACTTACAGATTAGCACAGATACGCAGTATTTT. As protein: CSVDLQISTDTQYF. This chain connects TRBV29-1 to TRBJ2-3; no clear D gene. V gave up 3 bases and J gave up 0 bases, with 10 bases separating them. CDR1 SQVTM and CDR2 ANQGSEA come from the germline V gene. CDR3 length: 14 amino acids.

This clonotype was seen many times. The V call is TRBV14, the J call TRBJ1-1; the D gene is possibly TRBD1 (5 bases). Germline-derived CDR1 and CDR2 are SGHDN and FVKESK. This CDR3 is 16 amino acids long. V lost 4 bases, J lost 5 bases, and 20 bases lay in between. This chain's CDR3 is CASSRGDRPWGTEAFF. For the CDR3, the DNA is TGTGCCAGCAGCCGTGGGGACCGTCCTTGGGGGACTGAAGCTTTCTTT.

The sample holds a few counts of this clonotype. This sequence joins TRBV12-3 or TRBV12-4 and TRBJ1-6, with D possibly matching TRBD1 (6 bases). This CDR3 spans 16 amino acids. V lost 3 bases, J lost 8 bases, and 17 bases lay in between. The DNA for the CDR3 is TGTGCCAGCAGTTTGGGGGGGCGGCCCTCCGATTCACCCCTCCACTTT. Residues: CASSLGGRPSDSPLHF.

The chain joins TRBV5-1 to TRBJ2-1; a weak D match, TRBD1 (6 bases). The V and J ends lost 1 base and 4 bases respectively, with 12 bases between them. The CDR3 contains 15 residues. The V gene's germline CDR1 is SGHRS and CDR2 YFSETQ. CDR3: CASSLSPQGYNEQFF. The CDR3 coding sequence is TGCGCCAGCAGCTTGAGCCCCCAGGGGTACAATGAGCAGTTCTTC.

There are many counts of this clonotype. This rearrangement joins TRBV20-1 to TRBJ2-2; 8 bases line up with TRBD2. CDR3 size: 15 residues. Germline assignment: CDR1 DFQATT and CDR2 SNEGSKA (reference sequence). Germline trimming cut 3 bases from V and 5 bases from J; bases unmatched to any gene: 8. The CDR3 is CSARRAGGRTGELFF. CDR3 bases: TGCAGTGCTAGGAGGGCGGGGGGTAGGACCGGGGAGCTGTTTTTT.

The sample holds many counts of this clonotype. This chain joins TRBV29-1 and TRBJ2-3, with TRBD2 matching 7 bases. Germline V gives CDR1 SQVTM, CDR2 ANQGSEA. J gave up 4 bases and V 7 bases, and 8 bases lay outside the gene matches. The CDR3 totals 13 residues. The CDR3 loop is CSGGPGRADTQYF. In nucleotides, the CDR3 is TGCAGCGGGGGTCCGGGGAGGGCAGATACGCAGTATTTT.

This clonotype was observed a few times. V gene TRBV29-1 combines with J gene TRBJ1-2; TRBD1 agrees at 7 bases. The CDR3 totals 14 residues. Germline loops: CDR1 SQVTM, CDR2 ANQGSEA. Losses at the gene ends were 5 bases for V and 0 bases for J; bases not matched to a gene: 6. CDR3 nucleotide sequence: TGCAGCGTTTTGGCAGGGGGGTCTAACTATGGCTACACCTTC. Its translation: CSVLAGGSNYGYTF.

The V gene is TRBV12-3 or TRBV12-4, the J gene TRBJ1-1; D is possibly TRBD1 (5 bases). V was cut by 5 bases and J by 5 bases, with 15 bases left in between. This CDR3 region has 14 residues. CDR3 bases: TGTGCCAGCAGTCTCGGGGGGAGAGGGACTGAAGCTTTCTTT. The encoded protein is CASSLGGRGTEAFF.

This clonotype has ten or more counts. The chain recombines TRBV27 with TRBJ1-2; D call uncertain. Germline-derived CDR1 and CDR2 are MNHEY and SMNVEV (reference sequence). V dropped 2 bases and J dropped 3 bases, with 13 bases sitting between them. This CDR3 spans 15 amino acids. CDR3 sequence reads: CASSLRQSRYYGYTF. As DNA, the CDR3 is TGTGCCAGCAGTTTACGCCAGAGTCGATACTATGGCTACACCTTC.

The rearrangement joins TRBV13 to TRBJ2-2, with TRBD1 identical over 8 bases. There are 15 residues in the CDR3. Germline CDR1 is PRHDT and CDR2 is FYEKMQ (reference sequence). Trimming cost V 3 bases and J 6 bases; bases outside gene matches: 6. DNA of the CDR3: TGTGCCAGCAGCTTCGGGACAGGTTTTTCCGGGGAGCTGTTTTTT. Residues: CASSFGTGFSGELFF.

This clonotype was seen at least ten times. The chain links TRBV29-1 to TRBJ2-5; D is uncertain. This CDR3 spans 10 amino acids. The V gene's germline CDR1 is SQVTM and CDR2 ANQGSEA. Trimming took 2 bases from V and 9 from J, leaving 7 bases between them. The CDR3 DNA sequence: TGCAGCGTTGAATTGGTTGCCCAGTACTTC. It yields the protein CSVELVAQYF.